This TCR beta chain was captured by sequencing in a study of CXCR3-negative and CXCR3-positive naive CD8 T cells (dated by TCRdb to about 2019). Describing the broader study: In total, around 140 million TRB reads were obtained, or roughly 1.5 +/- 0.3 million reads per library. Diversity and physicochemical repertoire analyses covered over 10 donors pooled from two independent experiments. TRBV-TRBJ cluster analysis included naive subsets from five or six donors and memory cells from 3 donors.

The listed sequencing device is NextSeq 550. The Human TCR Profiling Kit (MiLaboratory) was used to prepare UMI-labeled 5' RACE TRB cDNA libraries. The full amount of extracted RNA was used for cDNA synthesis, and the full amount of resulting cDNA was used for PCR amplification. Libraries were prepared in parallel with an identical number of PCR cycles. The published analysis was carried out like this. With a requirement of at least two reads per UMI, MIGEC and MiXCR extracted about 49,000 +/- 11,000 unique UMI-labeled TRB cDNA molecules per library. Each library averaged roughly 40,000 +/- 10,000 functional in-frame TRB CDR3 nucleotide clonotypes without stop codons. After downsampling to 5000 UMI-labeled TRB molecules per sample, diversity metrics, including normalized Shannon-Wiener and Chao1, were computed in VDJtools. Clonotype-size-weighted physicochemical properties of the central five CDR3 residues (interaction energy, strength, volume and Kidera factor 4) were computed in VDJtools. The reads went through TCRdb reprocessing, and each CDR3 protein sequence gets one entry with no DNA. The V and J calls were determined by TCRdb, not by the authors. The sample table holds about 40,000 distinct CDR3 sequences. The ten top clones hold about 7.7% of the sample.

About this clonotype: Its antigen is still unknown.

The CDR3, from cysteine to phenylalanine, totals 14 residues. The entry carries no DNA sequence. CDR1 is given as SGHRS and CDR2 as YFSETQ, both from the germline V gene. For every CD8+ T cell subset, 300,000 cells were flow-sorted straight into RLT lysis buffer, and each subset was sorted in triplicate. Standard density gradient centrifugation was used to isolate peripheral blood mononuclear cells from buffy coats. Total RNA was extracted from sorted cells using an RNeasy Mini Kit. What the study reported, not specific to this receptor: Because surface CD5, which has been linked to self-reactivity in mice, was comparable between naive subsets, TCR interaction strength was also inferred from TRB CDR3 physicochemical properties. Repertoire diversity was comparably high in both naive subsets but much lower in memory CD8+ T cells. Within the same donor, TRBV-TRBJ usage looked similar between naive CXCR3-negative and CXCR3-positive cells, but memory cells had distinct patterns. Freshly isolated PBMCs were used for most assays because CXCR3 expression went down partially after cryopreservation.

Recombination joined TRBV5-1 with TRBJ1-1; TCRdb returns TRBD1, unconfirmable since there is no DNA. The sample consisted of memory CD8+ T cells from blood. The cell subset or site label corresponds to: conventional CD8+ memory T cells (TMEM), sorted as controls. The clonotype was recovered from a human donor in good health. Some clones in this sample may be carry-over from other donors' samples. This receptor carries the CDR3 CASTFQTGGNEAFF.